These T cell receptor beta chains were read from a single sample in a study of CD8 T cells in Susac syndrome. TCRdb reprocessed the immunoSEQ multiplex PCR reads via MiXCR and lists one record per CDR3 protein. The sample lists roughly 200,000 distinct CDR3 sequences; less than 95% were seen once. The sequencing sample was made of CD4+ T cells from PBMCs. These receptors came from a human donor in good health. The CDR3 runs from the conserved cysteine through the conserved F or W. The D gene is left open where the match is weak. A clone size is listed for some rows: how often the clone was seen (once, few, many), or a class if it is expanded.

cdr3_nt cdr3_aa clone_size v_call d_call j_call
TGCAGTGCCGGGGCGGGACAGGGATCTTACGAGCAGTACTTC CSAGAGQGSYEQYF - TRBV20-1 TRBD1 TRBJ2-7
TGTGCCAGCAGTTTAAACAGGGAGGGCTACGAGCAGTACTTC CASSLNREGYEQYF - TRBV27 - TRBJ2-7
TGCAGCGTTGAAATGTCTAGCGGGAGTAGAAATGAGCAGTTCTTC CSVEMSSGSRNEQFF - TRBV29-1 TRBD2 TRBJ2-1
TGCGCCAGCAGGAAATCAGATACGCAGTATTTT CASRKSDTQYF once TRBV23-1 - TRBJ2-3
TGCAGTGCTAGTGCAGAAAGCATCTATGGCTACACCTTC CSASAESIYGYTF - TRBV20-1 - TRBJ1-2
TGTGCCAGCTCTAGCGGGTTCTACAATGAGCAGTTCTTC CASSSGFYNEQFF - TRBV14 TRBD2 TRBJ2-1
TGTGCCAGCAGCCGGAATCGGGAGGCCAACCCCTACGAGCAGTACTTC CASSRNREANPYEQYF - TRBV6-1 TRBD2 TRBJ2-7
TGTGCCAGCAGCCACTGGGACAGGGTCGAGACCCAGTACTTC CASSHWDRVETQYF - TRBV14 TRBD1 TRBJ2-5
TGTGCCAGCAGCTTAGTAGCGGGAGGGCTGGGGACCCAGTACTTC CASSLVAGGLGTQYF once TRBV7-2 TRBD2 TRBJ2-5
TGTGCCAGCAGCCCACACGAGACGGGGTATGGCTACACCTTC CASSPHETGYGYTF once TRBV7-2 - TRBJ1-2
TGCAGATTCGACAGGACGGGGGAGCAGTACTTC CRFDRTGEQYF - TRBV20-1 - TRBJ2-7